This paragraph covers one T cell receptor beta chain sequence. These data are taken from a study of blood T cell repertoires in COVID-19. Study-wide background: Samples came from the United States, Italy and Spain, spanning acute and convalescent COVID-19. T cells, B-cell-depleted T cells, or PBMCs supplied cDNA or gDNA.

Original data processing: Reference gene primer amplification gave estimated nucleated cell counts. Assay: immunoSEQ multiplex PCR; the TCRdb copy retains only in-frame clones and omits some. V and J calls and clone size follow that table, whereas D and trimming were derived from the DNA. Of under 80,000 clones in the sample, around nine tenths were seen once. Per germline, CDR1 SQVTM and CDR2 ANQGSEA. The V end was cut by 5 bases, the J end by 3 bases, with 13 bases between. The CDR3 is made up of 13 amino acids. This chain connects TRBV29-1 to TRBJ1-1, with unresolved D. This sequence originates from a man between 70 and 80 years old with acute or convalescent COVID-19. Sequenced material: peripheral blood. CDR3 amino acids: CSVKLPGDTEAFF. The CDR3 DNA reads as TGCAGCGTTAAATTACCCGGGGACACTGAAGCTTTCTTT.